Included here is one T cell receptor beta chain sequence, with context. Assay used: immunoSEQ multiplex PCR; TCRdb lists only in-frame clones, some missing. The data show approximately 1.5 million clones, 98% seen once. This specimen belongs to a study of shared clonotypes between healthy human individuals. The sequence was collected from a young man in good health. Material: naive CD4+ T cells sorted from blood. The subset here: CD45RA+ positively selected.

The CDR3: CATRTGKAPTPVPYF. CDR3 nucleotide sequence: TGTGCCACCCGGACAGGTAAAGCTCCTACGCCCGTCCCGTACTTC. The chain uses TRBV6-1 and TRBJ2-7, with 7 positions matching TRBD1. The CDR3 covers 15 residues. V shed 10 bases and J 12 bases; nucleotides not matched to a gene: 24. Germline-derived CDR1 and CDR2 are MNHNS and SASEGT.